A selection of T cell receptor beta chains follows, all from one sample in a study of beta chain features in type 1 diabetes. Here immunoSEQ multiplex PCR was the method, and the copy in TCRdb shows in-frame clones only, minus some. In the table there are approximately 330,000 clones, roughly 11% of which are singletons. Sequencing was carried out using naive CD4+ T cells from blood. The receptors derive from a woman younger than 45 in good health. Both conserved end residues are part of each CDR3. Each record gives: D gene, J gene, clone size, V gene, CDR3 DNA, CDR3 protein. A D gene is named only where the DNA matches it firmly. Size is stated for part of the rows, as once, few or many counts, or as a class when the clone is expanded.

>TRBD2|TRBJ2-5|few|TRBV7-9
TGTGCCAGCAGTCTGTCCTCAGCGGGAGGAGAGACCCAGTACTTC
CASSLSSAGGETQYF
>-|TRBJ2-7|-|TRBV7-2
TGTGCCAGCAGCTTACCAGGGACTCGCGAGCAGTACTTC
CASSLPGTREQYF
>-|TRBJ2-7|few|TRBV14
TGTGCCAGCAGCCAGTCTCAAAGGGGGCAGGAGGGCTACGAGCAGTACTTC
CASSQSQRGQEGYEQYF
>-|TRBJ2-1|-|TRBV14
TGTGCCAGCAGCCAAGATCGGGGTCAGAGCTCCTACAATGAGCAGTTCTTC
CASSQDRGQSSYNEQFF
>-|TRBJ2-3|-|TRBV2
TGTGCCGGAGGGGAAGATACGCAGTATTTT
CAGGEDTQYF
>TRBD2|TRBJ2-1|-|TRBV7-3
TGTGCCAGCAGCGTTGACGGGACTAGTGCAAATGAGCAGTTCTTC
CASSVDGTSANEQFF
>-|TRBJ2-3|-|TRBV7-2
TGTGCCAGCAGCCTCAGCACAGATACGCAGTATTTT
CASSLSTDTQYF
>TRBD1|TRBJ2-7|few|TRBV5-1
TGCGCCAGCAGCTTGGGACAGGGGGCCATCGAGCAGTACTTC
CASSLGQGAIEQYF
>-|TRBJ2-5|few|TRBV7-9
TGTGCCAGCAGCTTCGATTTGGCTGCCAAGACCCAGTACTTC
CASSFDLAAKTQYF
>TRBD2|TRBJ2-1|-|TRBV6-1
TGTGCCAGCACACCGGGAGGGCTCCCCAATGAGCAGTTCTTC
CASTPGGLPNEQFF
>-|TRBJ2-1|few|TRBV19
TGTGCCAGTAGTATAGAAGGCAGGGGAAACTACAATGAGCAGTTCTTC
CASSIEGRGNYNEQFF
>-|TRBJ2-1|-|TRBV18
TGTGCCAGCTCACCACCGGTCAGGGGGGCCTACAATGAGCAGTTCTTC
CASSPPVRGAYNEQFF
>TRBD1|TRBJ2-5|-|TRBV7-9
TGTGCCAGCAGCCTCGGTGACAGGGCCGAAGAGACCCAGTACTTC
CASSLGDRAEETQYF
>TRBD2|TRBJ2-1|-|TRBV7-9
TGTGCCAGCCTCCGAGGGGAGGGGAACAATGAGCAGTTCTTC
CASLRGEGNNEQFF
>TRBD2|TRBJ2-7|few|TRBV30
TGTGCCTGGAGTACCGTCGGGGGGGTCTACGAGCAGTACTTC
CAWSTVGGVYEQYF
>TRBD2|TRBJ2-7|-|TRBV6-5
TGTGCCAGCAGTTACGGGACTAGAGGAAGCTACGAGCAGTACTTC
CASSYGTRGSYEQYF
>TRBD1|TRBJ1-2|-|TRBV29-1
TGCAGCGTAGTGACAGGGGGCGAGTACTATGGCTACACCTTC
CSVVTGGEYYGYTF
>TRBD2|TRBJ2-1|few|TRBV9
TGTGCCAGCAGCGCAGAAGGACTAGCGGGAGGTGAGCAGTTCTTC
CASSAEGLAGGEQFF
>TRBD2|TRBJ2-1|few|TRBV10-3
TGTGCCATCAGTGAGTCGATTAGTACGTCTAGCGGAATCAATGAGCAGTTCTTC
CAISESISTSSGINEQFF